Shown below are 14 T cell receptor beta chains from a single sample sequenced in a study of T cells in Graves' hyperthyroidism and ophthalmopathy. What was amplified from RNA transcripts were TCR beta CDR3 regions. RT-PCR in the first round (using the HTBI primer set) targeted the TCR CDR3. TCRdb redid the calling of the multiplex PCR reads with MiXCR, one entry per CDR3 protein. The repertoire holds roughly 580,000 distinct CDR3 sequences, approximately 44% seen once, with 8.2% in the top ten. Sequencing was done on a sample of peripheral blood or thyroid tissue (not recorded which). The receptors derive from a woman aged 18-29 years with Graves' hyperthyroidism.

CDR3: CASSLHSLDGYTF. CDR3 DNA: TGTGCCAGCAGCTTGCACAGCTTAGATGGCTACACCTTC. The chain joins TRBV5-4 to TRBJ1-2; no reliable D call. The V and J ends lost 1 base and 6 bases respectively, with 10 bases between them. This CDR3 region has 13 residues. From germline, CDR1 is SGHNT and CDR2 YYREEE (reference sequence).

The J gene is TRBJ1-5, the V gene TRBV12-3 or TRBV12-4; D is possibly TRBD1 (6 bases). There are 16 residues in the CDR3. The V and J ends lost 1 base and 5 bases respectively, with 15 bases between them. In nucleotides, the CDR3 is TGTGCCAGCAGTTTAGAGGGGGGGTCGGCGCATCAGCCCCAGCATTTT. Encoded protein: CASSLEGGSAHQPQHF.

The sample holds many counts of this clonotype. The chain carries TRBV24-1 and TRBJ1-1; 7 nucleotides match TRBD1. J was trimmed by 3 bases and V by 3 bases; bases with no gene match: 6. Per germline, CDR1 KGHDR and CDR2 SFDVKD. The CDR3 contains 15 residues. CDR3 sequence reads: CATSDPNGQDTEAFF. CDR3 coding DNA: TGTGCCACCAGTGATCCTAATGGACAGGACACTGAAGCTTTCTTT.

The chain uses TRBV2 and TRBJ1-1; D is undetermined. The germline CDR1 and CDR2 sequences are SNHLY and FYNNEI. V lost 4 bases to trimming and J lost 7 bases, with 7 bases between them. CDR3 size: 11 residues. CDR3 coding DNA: TGTGCCAGCAGTGTAGAGATTGAAGCTTTCTTT. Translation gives CASSVEIEAFF.

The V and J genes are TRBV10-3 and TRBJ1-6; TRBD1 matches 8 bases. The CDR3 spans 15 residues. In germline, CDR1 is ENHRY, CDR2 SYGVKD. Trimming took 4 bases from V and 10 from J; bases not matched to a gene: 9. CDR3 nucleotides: TGTGCCATCAGTGGCATGACAGGGGAGTACTCACCCCTCCACTTT. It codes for CAISGMTGEYSPLHF.

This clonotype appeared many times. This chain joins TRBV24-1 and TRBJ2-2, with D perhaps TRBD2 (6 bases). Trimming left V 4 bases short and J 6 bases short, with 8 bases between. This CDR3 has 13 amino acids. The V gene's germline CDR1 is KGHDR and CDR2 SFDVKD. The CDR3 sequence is CATSDPGAGELFF. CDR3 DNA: TGTGCCACCAGTGACCCGGGAGCCGGGGAGCTGTTTTTT.

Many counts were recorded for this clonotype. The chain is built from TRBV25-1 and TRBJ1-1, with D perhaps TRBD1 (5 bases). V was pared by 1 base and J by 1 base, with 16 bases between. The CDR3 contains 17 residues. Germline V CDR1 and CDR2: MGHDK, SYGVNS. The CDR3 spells CASSEWHRDGKNTEAFF. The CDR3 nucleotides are TGTGCCAGCAGTGAATGGCACCGGGACGGTAAGAACACTGAAGCTTTCTTT. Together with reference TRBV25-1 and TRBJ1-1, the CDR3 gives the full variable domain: EADIYQTPRYLVIGTGKKITLECSQTMGHDKMYWYQQDPGMELHLIHYSYGVNSTEKGDLSSESTVSRIRTEHFPLTLESARPSHTSQYLCASSEWHRDGKNTEAFFGQGTRLTVV.

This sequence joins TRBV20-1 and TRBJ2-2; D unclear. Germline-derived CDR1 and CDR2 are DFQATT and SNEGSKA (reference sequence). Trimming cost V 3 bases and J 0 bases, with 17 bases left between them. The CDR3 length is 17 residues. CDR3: CSASPLVVDANTGELFF. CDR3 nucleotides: TGCAGTGCTAGTCCACTTGTGGTTGACGCGAACACCGGGGAGCTGTTTTTT.

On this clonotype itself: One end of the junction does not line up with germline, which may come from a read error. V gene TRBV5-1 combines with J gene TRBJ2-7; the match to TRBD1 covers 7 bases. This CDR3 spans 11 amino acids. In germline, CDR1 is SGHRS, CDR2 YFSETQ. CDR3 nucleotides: TGTGCCAGCAGCTGGGGACAGTTGCAGTACTTC. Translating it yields CASSWGQLQYF.

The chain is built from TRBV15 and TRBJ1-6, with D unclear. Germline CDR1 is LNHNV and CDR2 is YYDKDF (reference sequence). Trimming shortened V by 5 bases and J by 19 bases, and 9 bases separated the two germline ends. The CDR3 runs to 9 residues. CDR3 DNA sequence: TGTGCCACCAGCCCCCGACGGCACTTT. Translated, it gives CATSPRRHF.

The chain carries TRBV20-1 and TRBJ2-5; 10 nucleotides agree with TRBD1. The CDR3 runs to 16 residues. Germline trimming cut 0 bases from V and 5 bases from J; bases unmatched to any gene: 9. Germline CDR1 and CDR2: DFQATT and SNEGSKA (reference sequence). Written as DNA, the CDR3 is TGCAGTGCTAGAGATCGGGGACAGGGGACGGGTGAGACCCAGTACTTC. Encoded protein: CSARDRGQGTGETQYF.

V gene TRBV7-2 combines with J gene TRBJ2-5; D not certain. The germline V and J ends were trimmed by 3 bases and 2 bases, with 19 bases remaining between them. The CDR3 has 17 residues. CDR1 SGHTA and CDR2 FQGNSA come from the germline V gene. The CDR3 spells CASSLARWAVDQETQYF. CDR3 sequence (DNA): TGTGCCAGCAGCTTGGCTAGGTGGGCCGTGGATCAAGAGACCCAGTACTTC. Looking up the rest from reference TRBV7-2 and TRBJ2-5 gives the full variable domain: GAGVSQSPSNKVTEKGKDVELRCDPISGHTALYWYRQSLGQGLEFLIYFQGNSAPDKSGLPSDRFSAERTGGSVSTLTIQRTQQEDSAVYLCASSLARWAVDQETQYFGPGTRLLVL.

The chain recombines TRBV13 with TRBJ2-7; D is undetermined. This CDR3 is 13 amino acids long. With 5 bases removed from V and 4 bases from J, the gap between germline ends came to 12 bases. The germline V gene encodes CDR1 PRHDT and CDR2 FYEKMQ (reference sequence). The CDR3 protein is CASSPATQYEQYF. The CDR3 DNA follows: TGTGCCAGCAGCCCAGCGACCCAGTACGAGCAGTACTTC.

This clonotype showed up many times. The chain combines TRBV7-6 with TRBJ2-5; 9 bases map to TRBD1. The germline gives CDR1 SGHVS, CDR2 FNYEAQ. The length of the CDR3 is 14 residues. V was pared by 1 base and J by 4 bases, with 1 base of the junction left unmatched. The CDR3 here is CASSLVTGGETQYF. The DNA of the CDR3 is TGTGCCAGCAGCTTAGTGACAGGGGGAGAGACCCAGTACTTC.